Each of the 14 T cell receptor beta chains below was sequenced from the same sample in a study of shared clonotypes between healthy human individuals. Measured with immunoSEQ multiplex PCR; TCRdb has only the in-frame clones, and not every one. The table shows 470,000 or so clones, with almost 80% occurring only once. What was sequenced was PBMCs. Receptor source: a middle-aged woman in good health. Some clones in this sample may be carry-over from other donors' samples.

This clone was found once. The chain recombines TRBV15 with TRBJ2-5; no reliable D call. The germline gives CDR1 LNHNV, CDR2 YYDKDF (reference sequence). Trimming took 0 bases from V and 9 from J, leaving 14 bases between them. This CDR3 is 14 amino acids long. CDR3 protein: CATSRDLTGQAQYF. In nucleotides, the CDR3 is TGTGCCACCAGCAGAGACTTGACCGGCCAGGCCCAGTACTTC.

This clone showed up just a few times. Within the sample, other DNA sequences also encode this same CDR3. The V call is TRBV5-1, the J call TRBJ2-2; D not resolved. CDR1 is SGHRS and CDR2 is YFSETQ in the germline V gene. V lost 0 bases, J lost 0 bases, and 6 bases lay in between. The CDR3 is made up of 15 amino acids. In nucleotides, the CDR3 is TGCGCCAGCAGCTTGGGCAGACCGAACACCGGGGAGCTGTTTTTT. Protein sequence: CASSLGRPNTGELFF.

This clone was observed a few times. This chain uses TRBV18 with TRBJ2-7, with 10 bases fitting TRBD2. With 6 bases clipped from V and 4 bases from J, the junction kept 9 bases outside the gene matches. CDR3 size: 15 residues. Per the germline V gene, CDR1 is KGHSH and CDR2 is LQKENI. This chain's CDR3 is CASSRAGGGNYEQYF. The CDR3, as DNA: TGTGCCAGCTCCCGAGCGGGAGGGGGGAATTACGAGCAGTACTTC.

The J gene is TRBJ2-7, the V gene TRBV9; D not resolved. This CDR3 has 14 amino acids. Germline V gene lookup returns CDR1 SGDLS and CDR2 YYNGEE. The V end lost 4 bases, the J end lost 4 bases, and 15 bases lay between the germline ends. In nucleotides, the CDR3 is TGTGCCAGCAGCCCCGAGTTGTGGGGATACGAGCAGTACTTC. As protein: CASSPELWGYEQYF. Complete variable domain (other parts from reference TRBV9 and TRBJ2-7): DSGVTQTPKHLITATGQRVTLRCSPRSGDLSVYWYQQSLDQGLQFLIQYYNGEERAKGNILERFSAQQFPDLHSELNLSSLELGDSALYFCASSPELWGYEQYFGPGTRLTVT.

V is TRBV27 and J is TRBJ1-3; 7 bases are shared with TRBD1. Germline V CDR1 and CDR2: MNHEY, SMNVEV (reference sequence). This CDR3 has 17 amino acids. With V trimmed by 6 bases and J by 2 bases, 13 bases remained unmatched. The CDR3 DNA sequence: TGTGCCAGCAGATCACACCGCACAGGGGTTGCTGGAAACACCATATATTTT. It codes for CASRSHRTGVAGNTIYF.

The chain couples TRBV28 to TRBJ2-1; 11 bases agree with TRBD2. The trim removed 7 bases at V and 5 bases at J, leaving 7 bases unmatched. This CDR3 spans 15 amino acids. Germline lookup yields CDR1 MDHEN and CDR2 SYDVKM. CDR3: CASNLAGGADNEQFF. For the CDR3, the DNA is TGTGCCAGCAATCTAGCGGGAGGAGCCGACAATGAGCAGTTCTTC.

The chain couples TRBV6-1 to TRBJ1-3; possible D gene TRBD1, 5 bases. The CDR3 runs to 14 residues. Germline V gene data show CDR1 as MNHNS and CDR2 as SASEGT. The V and J ends lost 7 bases and 7 bases respectively, with 17 bases between them. The CDR3: CASTGGGSRNTIYF. The CDR3 region has the DNA TGTGCCAGCACCGGGGGGGGAAGTAGGAACACCATATATTTT.

The chain is built from TRBV27 and TRBJ2-1; D is ambiguous. The V gene lost 5 bases and the J gene lost 6 bases, with 11 bases spanning the gap. CDR1 and CDR2 (germline): MNHEY, SMNVEV (reference sequence). The CDR3 spans 13 residues. DNA for the CDR3: TGTGCCAGCAGTACCGCCTCATCCAATGAGCAGTTCTTC. Amino acids: CASSTASSNEQFF.

The CDR3 region is CASRRDRGNTGELFF. The CDR3 DNA reads as TGTGCCAGTAGGAGGGACAGGGGGAACACCGGGGAGCTGTTTTTT. The J gene is TRBJ2-2, the V gene TRBV19; the match to TRBD1 covers 10 bases. Germline V gene lookup returns CDR1 LNHDA and CDR2 SQIVND (reference sequence). With 6 bases clipped from V and 1 base from J, the junction kept 2 bases outside the gene matches. The CDR3 spans 15 residues.

Here the CDR3 reads CASSSDGKLNQPQHF. CDR3 sequence (DNA): TGTGCCAGCAGCTCCGACGGGAAACTAAATCAGCCCCAGCATTTT. V usage is TRBV7-2 and J usage is TRBJ1-5, with no clear D. Trimming took off 4 bases at V and 4 bases at J, with 14 bases between the two ends. Germline lookup yields CDR1 SGHTA and CDR2 FQGNSA. CDR3 length: 15 residues.

The genes are TRBV6-5 and TRBJ2-5; TRBD2 aligns across 8 bases. V was pared by 3 bases and J by 4 bases, with 10 bases of the junction left unmatched. The CDR3 runs 16 residues. Germline V gene lookup returns CDR1 MNHEY and CDR2 SVGAGI. CDR3 bases: TGTGCCAGCAGTTATGGGGGGAGCGGGAGCGGAGAGACCCAGTACTTC. The encoded protein is CASSYGGSGSGETQYF.

The rearrangement joins TRBV4-3 to TRBJ2-7, with D unclear. V lost 4 bases and J lost 5, with 12 bases in between. Per germline, CDR1 LGHNA and CDR2 YSLEER. The CDR3 consists of 13 residues. CDR3 protein: CASSPGLLNEQYF. The DNA for the CDR3 is TGCGCCAGCAGCCCCGGGCTGCTAAACGAGCAGTACTTC.

The rearrangement joins TRBV5-1 to TRBJ2-2, with D possibly TRBD1 on 5 matching bases. From germline, CDR1 is SGHRS and CDR2 YFSETQ. V was pared by 0 bases and J by 0 bases, with 6 bases between. The CDR3 loop spans 15 amino acids. The CDR3 DNA sequence: TGCGCCAGCAGCTTGGACAGGCCGAACACCGGGGAGCTGTTTTTT. This gives the protein CASSLDRPNTGELFF.

The V call is TRBV19, the J call TRBJ2-7, with a weak D call TRBD1 (6 bases). The germline V gene has CDR1 LNHDA and CDR2 SQIVND (reference sequence). The V and J ends lost 4 bases and 3 bases respectively, with 19 bases between them. This CDR3 contains 16 residues. The CDR3 sequence is CASSTFGRTAGYEQYF. CDR3 DNA sequence: TGTGCCAGTAGTACTTTCGGCAGGACAGCTGGCTACGAGCAGTACTTC.